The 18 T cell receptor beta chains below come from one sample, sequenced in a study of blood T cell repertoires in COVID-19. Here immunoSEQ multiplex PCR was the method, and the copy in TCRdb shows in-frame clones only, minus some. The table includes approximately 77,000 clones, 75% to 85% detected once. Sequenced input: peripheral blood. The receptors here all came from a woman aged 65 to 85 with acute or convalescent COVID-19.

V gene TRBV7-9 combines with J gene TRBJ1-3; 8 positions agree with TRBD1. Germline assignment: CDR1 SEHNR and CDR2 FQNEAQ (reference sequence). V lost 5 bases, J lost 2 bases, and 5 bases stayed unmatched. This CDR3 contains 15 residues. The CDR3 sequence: CASSPGTGAGNTIYF. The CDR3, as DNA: TGTGCCAGCAGCCCCGGGACAGGAGCTGGAAACACCATATATTTT.

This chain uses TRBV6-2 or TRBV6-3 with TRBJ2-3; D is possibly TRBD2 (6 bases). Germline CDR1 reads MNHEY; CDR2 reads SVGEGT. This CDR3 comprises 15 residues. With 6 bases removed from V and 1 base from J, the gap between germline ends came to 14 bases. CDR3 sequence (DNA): TGTGCCAGCAGCCTCAGGGACTCACGCACAGATACGCAGTATTTT. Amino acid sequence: CASSLRDSRTDTQYF.

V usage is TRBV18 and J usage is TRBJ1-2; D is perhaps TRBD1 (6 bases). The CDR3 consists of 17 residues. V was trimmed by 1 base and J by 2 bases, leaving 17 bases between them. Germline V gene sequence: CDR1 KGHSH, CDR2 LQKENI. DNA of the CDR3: TGTGCCAGCTCACCACTGGCAGGGGACCTAAGAAACTATGGCTACACCTTC. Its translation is CASSPLAGDLRNYGYTF.

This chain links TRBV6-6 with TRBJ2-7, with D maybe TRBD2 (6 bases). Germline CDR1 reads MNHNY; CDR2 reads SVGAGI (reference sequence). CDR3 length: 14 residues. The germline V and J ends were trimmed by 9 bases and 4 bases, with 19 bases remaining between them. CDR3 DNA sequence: TGTGCCAGTGGGGTAAGGAGGGGACGGTACGAGCAGTACTTC. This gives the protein CASGVRRGRYEQYF.

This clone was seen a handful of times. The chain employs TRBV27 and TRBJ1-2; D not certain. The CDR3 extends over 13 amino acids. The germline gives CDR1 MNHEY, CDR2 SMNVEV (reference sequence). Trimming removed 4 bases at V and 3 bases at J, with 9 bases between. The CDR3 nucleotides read TGTGCCAGCAGTTCTATTATGGACTATGGCTACACCTTC. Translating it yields CASSSIMDYGYTF.

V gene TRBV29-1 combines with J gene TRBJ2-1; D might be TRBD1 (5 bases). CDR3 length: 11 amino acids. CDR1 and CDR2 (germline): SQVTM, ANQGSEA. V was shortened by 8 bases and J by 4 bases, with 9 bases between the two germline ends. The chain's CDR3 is CSSTGYNEQFF. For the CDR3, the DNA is TGCAGCAGTACAGGTTACAATGAGCAGTTCTTC.

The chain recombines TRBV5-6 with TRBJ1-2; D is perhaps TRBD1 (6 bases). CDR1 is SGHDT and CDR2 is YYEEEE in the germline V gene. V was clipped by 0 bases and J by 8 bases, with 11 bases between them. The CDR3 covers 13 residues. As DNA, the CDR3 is TGTGCCAGCAGCTTGGATCAGGGGAGAGGCTACACCTTC. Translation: CASSLDQGRGYTF.

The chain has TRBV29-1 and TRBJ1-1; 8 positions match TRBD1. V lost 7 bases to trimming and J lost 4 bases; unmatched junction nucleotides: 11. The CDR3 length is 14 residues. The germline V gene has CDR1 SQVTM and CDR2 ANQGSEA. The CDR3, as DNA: TGCAGCGGGAATCTCTGGACAGGGAGCACTGAAGCTTTCTTT. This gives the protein CSGNLWTGSTEAFF.

The CDR3 coding sequence is TGTGCCAGCAGCTCATTTATACAGGGGGTGGCTGAAGCTTTCTTT. Protein sequence: CASSSFIQGVAEAFF. J is TRBJ1-1 and V is TRBV11-2, with 8 bases identical to TRBD1. The V gene end was trimmed by 4 bases and the J gene end by 6 bases; junction bases not matched to a gene: 10. Looked up from germline, CDR1 is SGHAT and CDR2 is FQNNGV. The length of the CDR3 is 15 residues.

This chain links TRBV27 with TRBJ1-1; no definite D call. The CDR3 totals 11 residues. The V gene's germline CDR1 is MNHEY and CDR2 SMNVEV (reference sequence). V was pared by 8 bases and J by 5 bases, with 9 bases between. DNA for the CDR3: TGTGCCAGCGGCTTAAGAACTGAAGCTTTCTTT. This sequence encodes CASGLRTEAFF.

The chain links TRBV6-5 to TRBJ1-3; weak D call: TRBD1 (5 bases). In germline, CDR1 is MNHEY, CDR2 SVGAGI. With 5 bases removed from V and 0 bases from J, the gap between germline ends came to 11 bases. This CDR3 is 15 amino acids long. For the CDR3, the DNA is TGTGCCAGCAGTCGCGACAGAATCTCTGGAAACACCATATATTTT. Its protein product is CASSRDRISGNTIYF.

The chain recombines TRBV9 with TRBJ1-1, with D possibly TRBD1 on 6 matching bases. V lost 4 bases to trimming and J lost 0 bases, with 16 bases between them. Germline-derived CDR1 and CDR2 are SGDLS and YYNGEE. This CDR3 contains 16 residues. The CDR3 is CASSPTAQGLNTEAFF. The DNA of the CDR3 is TGTGCCAGCAGCCCGACCGCCCAGGGGCTGAACACTGAAGCTTTCTTT.

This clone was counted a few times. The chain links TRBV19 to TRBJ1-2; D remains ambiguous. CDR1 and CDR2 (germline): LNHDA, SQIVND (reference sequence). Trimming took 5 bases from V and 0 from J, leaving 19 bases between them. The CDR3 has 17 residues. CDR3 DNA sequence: TGTGCCAGTAGTTACCCGGGCCTACGGGGAGCTAACTATGGCTACACCTTC. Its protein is CASSYPGLRGANYGYTF.

CDR3 nucleotides: TGTGCCAGCAGCTTAAGCGTGAACCGGGACGCTCGATCCTCAGGGGCCCAAGAGACCCAGTACTTC. It encodes CASSLSVNRDARSSGAQETQYF. The V gene is TRBV7-6, the J gene TRBJ2-5; D possibly corresponds to TRBD1 (6 bases). V lost 2 bases and J lost 1, with 32 bases in between. The CDR3 has 22 residues. CDR1 and CDR2 from the germline V gene are SGHVS and FNYEAQ.

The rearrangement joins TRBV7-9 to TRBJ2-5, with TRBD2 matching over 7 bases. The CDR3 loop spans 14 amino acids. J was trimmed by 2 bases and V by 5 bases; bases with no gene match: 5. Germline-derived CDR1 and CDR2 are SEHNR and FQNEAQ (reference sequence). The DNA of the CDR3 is TGTGCCAGCAGCAACTCGGGGGGACAAGAGACCCAGTACTTC. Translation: CASSNSGGQETQYF.

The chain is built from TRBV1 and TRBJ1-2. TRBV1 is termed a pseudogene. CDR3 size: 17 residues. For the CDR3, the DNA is TGCACCAGCAGCCAAGATCGGACTCTCACCTCTAACTATGGCTACACCTTC. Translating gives CTSSQDRTLTSNYGYTF.

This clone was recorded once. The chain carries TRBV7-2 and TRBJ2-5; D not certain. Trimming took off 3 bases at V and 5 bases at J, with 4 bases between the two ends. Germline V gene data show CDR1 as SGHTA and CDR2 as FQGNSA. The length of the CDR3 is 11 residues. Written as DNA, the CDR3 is TGTGCCAGCAGCTTTGCGGAGACCCAGTACTTC. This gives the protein CASSFAETQYF.

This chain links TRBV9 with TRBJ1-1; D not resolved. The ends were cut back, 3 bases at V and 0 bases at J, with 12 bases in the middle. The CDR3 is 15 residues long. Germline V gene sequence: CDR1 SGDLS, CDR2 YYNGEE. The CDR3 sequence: CASSGGSRLNTEAFF. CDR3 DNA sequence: TGTGCCAGCAGCGGAGGAAGTCGGTTGAACACTGAAGCTTTCTTT.